The TCR beta chain described here comes from a study of cytomegalovirus exposure and HLA in healthy donors. The overall study: In an earlier analysis, 90 million to 130 million unique TCR beta sequences were found from approximately 170 million T cells. Across around 400 genotyped donors, 81% landed in the Caucasian-associated ancestry cluster. The study, taken as a whole, reports: The study carried out a later analysis of TCR beta sequences. It associated 16,951 of them with specific HLA alleles at a false discovery rate of 0.05.

PCR employed 60 Vbeta and 13 Jbeta primers. Assay: immunoSEQ multiplex PCR; the TCRdb copy retains only in-frame clones and omits some. Of 150,000 to 200,000 clones detected, approximately 81% appear once; the ten largest clones hold about 2%. About this clone: What it binds is unknown.

While unrecorded immune exposures were likely, the donors were nominally healthy when sampled. V shed 0 bases and J 6 bases; nucleotides not matched to a gene: 3. CDR3 length: 15 residues. Germline assignment: CDR1 SGHDN and CDR2 FVKESK. This sequence originates from a woman aged 45-59 years in good health and CMV-seronegative. Source material: PBMCs. This chain joins TRBV14 and TRBJ2-2; 8 bases are a match to TRBD2. CDR3: CASSQDQRGPGELFF. As DNA, the CDR3 is TGTGCCAGCAGCCAAGATCAGCGGGGGCCCGGGGAGCTGTTTTTT.